This T cell receptor beta chain originates from a study of blood T cell repertoires in COVID-19. Overall study context: Sample material is recorded as cDNA or gDNA derived from T cells, B-cell-depleted T cells, or PBMCs.

TCRdb keeps only in-frame clones here, not all; method: immunoSEQ multiplex PCR. Of 30,000 to 40,000 clones listed, 90% are singletons. There are 15 residues in the CDR3. J lost 8 bases, V lost 4 bases, and 9 bases had no gene match. The V gene's germline CDR1 is SGHNT and CDR2 YYREEE (reference sequence). The rearrangement joins TRBV5-4 to TRBJ1-4, with 9 positions matching TRBD1. Sequenced material: peripheral blood. This TCR was recovered from a man aged 60 to 69 with active or convalescent COVID-19. The CDR3 DNA sequence: TGTGCCAGCAGCAGCGGACAGGGGAAACTAGAAAAACTGTTTTTT. Translation: CASSSGQGKLEKLFF.